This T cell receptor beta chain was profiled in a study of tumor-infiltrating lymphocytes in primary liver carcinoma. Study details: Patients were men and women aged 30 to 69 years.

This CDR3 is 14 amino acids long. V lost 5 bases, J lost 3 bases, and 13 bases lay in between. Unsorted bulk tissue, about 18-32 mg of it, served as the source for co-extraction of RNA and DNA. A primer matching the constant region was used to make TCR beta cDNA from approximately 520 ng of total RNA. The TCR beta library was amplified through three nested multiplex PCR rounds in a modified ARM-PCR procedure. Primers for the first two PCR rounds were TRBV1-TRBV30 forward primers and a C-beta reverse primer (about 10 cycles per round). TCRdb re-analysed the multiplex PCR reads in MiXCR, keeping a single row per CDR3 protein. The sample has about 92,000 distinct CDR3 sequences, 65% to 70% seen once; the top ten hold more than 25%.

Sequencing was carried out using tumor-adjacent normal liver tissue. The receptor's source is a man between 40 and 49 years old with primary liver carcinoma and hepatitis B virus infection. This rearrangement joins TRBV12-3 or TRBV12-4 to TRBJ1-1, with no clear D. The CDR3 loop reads CASSLWGHDTEAFF. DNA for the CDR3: TGTGCCAGCAGTCTATGGGGTCACGACACTGAAGCTTTCTTT.